This T cell receptor beta chain was sequenced during a study of post-analysis software for immune sequencing data. In the study overall: Several disease courses (relapsing-remitting, secondary progressive and progressive-relapsing) of multiple sclerosis were included.

Overall study results and limits: Patients carried five TRBV segments more frequently than controls did, and TRBV5-6, TRBV5-1 and TRBV20-1 were among them. For normalized Chao1 diversity, multiple sclerosis patients scored significantly lower than controls did.

This clonotype has more than one count but fewer than ten. Its target is not known. Per the germline V gene, CDR1 is DFQATT and CDR2 is SNEGSKA (reference sequence). The CDR3 has 11 residues. Deletions cut 6 bases from V and 3 bases from J, with 9 bases between. Researchers reported that TCR beta cDNA libraries carried unique molecular identifiers. A population of about 0.95 to 11 million T cells gave rise to about half a million cDNA molecules. A single record per CDR3 protein comes from TCRdb applying MiXCR to the PCR reads. The data contain around 700,000 distinct CDR3 sequences, approximately 59% of them singletons.

The sequenced sample consisted of blood. The receptor was derived from a girl aged 2 to 9 with multiple sclerosis. The J gene is TRBJ2-7, the V gene TRBV20-1, with D unclear. CDR3 in amino acids: CSAKLFYEQYF. CDR3 nucleotide sequence: TGCAGTGCCAAATTATTCTACGAGCAGTACTTC.